This TCR beta chain was profiled in a study of CD8+CD57+ T cells in acquired aplastic anemia. TCR beta VDJ and CDR3 were profiled, and genomic DNA was the template. In TCRdb, the reads were re-called with MiXCR into one record per CDR3 protein. The table lists under 200,000 distinct CDR3 sequences, about 70% of them singletons. The V end was cut by 7 bases, the J end by 3 bases, with 15 bases between. Germline assignment: CDR1 MNHNS and CDR2 SASEGT. The CDR3 extends over 14 amino acids. Those patients picked for sequencing had displayed CD8+CD57+ cell expansion on flow cytometry. The chain links TRBV6-1 to TRBJ1-2; D gene unclear. Sequences were obtained from sorted CD4+, CD8+, or CD8+CD57+ T cells (not recorded which) from PBMCs. This TCR derives from a human donor with aplastic anemia. The CDR3 DNA sequence: TGTGCCAGCAAAAACCCAACAGACTACTATGGCTACACCTTC. Translation gives CASKNPTDYYGYTF.